The 27 T cell receptor beta chains in this list originate from one sample, sequenced in a study of CD8 T cells in ankylosing spondylitis. Each CDR3 protein is one row after TCRdb ran MiXCR on the 5' RACE reads. The table includes approximately 240,000 distinct CDR3 sequences, more than 20% detected once. Source material: blood, either unsorted or a sorted T cell fraction (not recorded which). Source of these receptors: a male donor with ankylosing spondylitis or in good health (not recorded which).

The chain joins TRBV12-3 or TRBV12-4 to TRBJ2-2; D possibly corresponds to TRBD2 (5 bases). Trimming pared 5 bases from V and 9 bases from J, leaving 13 bases between. The CDR3 length is 13 residues. The CDR3 sequence is CASSLTRVRELFF. CDR3 nucleotide sequence: TGTGCCAGCAGTCTAACTAGGGTCAGGGAGCTGTTTTTT.

The chain employs TRBV5-4 and TRBJ2-7, with 7 bases matching TRBD1. The V segment lost 4 bases and the J segment 3 bases; nucleotides outside the gene matches: 10. The CDR3 runs 15 residues. Germline lookup yields CDR1 SGHNT and CDR2 YYREEE (reference sequence). The CDR3 nucleotides are TGTGCCAGCAGCGCAAGACAGGGTCAGGGCTACGAGCAGTACTTC. This sequence encodes CASSARQGQGYEQYF.

The table lists this clonotype with a few counts. The chain is built from TRBV15 and TRBJ1-5, with 7 bases aligning to TRBD1. Germline CDR1 is LNHNV and CDR2 is YYDKDF (reference sequence). This CDR3 contains 16 residues. V was clipped by 4 bases and J by 1 base; unmatched bases: 7. As DNA, the CDR3 is TGTGCCACCAGCACCCGTACAGGGGTAAGCAATCAGCCCCAGCATTTT. As protein: CATSTRTGVSNQPQHF.

This clonotype was seen repeatedly, ten times or more. V and J are TRBV6-1 and TRBJ2-5; TRBD2 matches 13 bases. V was pared by 6 bases and J by 4 bases, with 8 bases of the junction left unmatched. The CDR3 loop spans 16 amino acids. Germline-derived CDR1 and CDR2 are MNHNS and SASEGT. In nucleotides, the CDR3 is TGTGCCAGCAGAACCAGCCGACTAGCGGGGGGAGAGACCCAGTACTTC. Translated, it gives CASRTSRLAGGETQYF.

This clonotype was seen at least ten times. The chain recombines TRBV11-1 with TRBJ2-3; 7 bases align to TRBD2. The germline V gene encodes CDR1 SGHAT and CDR2 FQDESV (reference sequence). V lost 2 bases, J lost 0 bases, and 11 bases stayed unmatched. The CDR3 totals 18 residues. CDR3 DNA: TGTGCCAGCAGCTTACCGACTCTAGCGGCGTCTAGCACAGATACGCAGTATTTT. Its protein is CASSLPTLAASSTDTQYF. The full variable domain, completed using reference TRBV11-1 and TRBJ2-3, is EAEVAQSPRYKITEKSQAVAFWCDPISGHATLYWYRQILGQGPELLVQFQDESVVDDSQLPKDRFSAERLKGVDSTLKIQPAELGDSAMYLCASSLPTLAASSTDTQYFGPGTRLTVL.

In its sample, this clonotype was seen a few times. The chain joins TRBV29-1 to TRBJ2-1, with 7 positions matching TRBD1. V lost 7 bases and J lost 8; bases outside the gene matches: 8. The CDR3 consists of 12 residues. Germline V gene data show CDR1 as SQVTM and CDR2 as ANQGSEA. As DNA, the CDR3 is TGCAGCGCCATGACAGGGCTAGATGAGCAGTTCTTC. Translated: CSAMTGLDEQFF.

The sample holds a few counts of this clonotype. The chain links TRBV12-3 or TRBV12-4 to TRBJ1-5; no clear D gene. The CDR3 covers 13 residues. Trimming removed 0 bases at V and 6 bases at J, with 6 bases between. DNA of the CDR3: TGTGCCAGCAGTTTAGCGGTCGGTCAGCCCCAGCATTTT. Protein: CASSLAVGQPQHF.

This clonotype was seen at least ten times. The chain couples TRBV27 to TRBJ2-7, with D perhaps TRBD1 or TRBD2 (7 bases each). V lost 3 bases to trimming and J lost 4 bases, with 19 bases between them. The CDR3 runs to 16 residues. Germline V gene data show CDR1 as MNHEY and CDR2 as SMNVEV (reference sequence). The CDR3 here is CASSFRGGWSPYEQYF. The CDR3 nucleotides read TGTGCCAGCAGTTTCAGGGGGGGTTGGTCTCCTTACGAGCAGTACTTC.

This clonotype was observed at least ten times. The V call is TRBV29-1, the J call TRBJ2-1; 8 nucleotides agree with TRBD2. This CDR3 is built from 15 residues. V was pared by 4 bases and J by 4 bases, with 9 bases of the junction left unmatched. Germline assignment: CDR1 SQVTM and CDR2 ANQGSEA. In DNA, the CDR3 is TGCAGCGTTGCTTACGGGGGGGAGCTTTACAATGAGCAGTTCTTC. Protein sequence: CSVAYGGELYNEQFF.

At least ten counts were recorded for this clonotype. V is TRBV12-3 or TRBV12-4 and J is TRBJ1-1, with a tentative D call TRBD1 (6 bases). The CDR3 sequence is 15 residues long. Trimming stripped 6 bases from V and 4 bases from J, with 18 bases between. CDR3 sequence: CASSDTGYLGTEAFF. CDR3 nucleotide sequence: TGTGCCAGCAGCGACACAGGGTACCTGGGCACTGAAGCTTTCTTT.

This clonotype was counted many times. The chain employs TRBV10-3 and TRBJ2-1; D is perhaps TRBD1 (6 bases). From germline, CDR1 is ENHRY and CDR2 SYGVKD. This CDR3 has 12 amino acids. V shed 9 bases and J shed 5 bases, with 11 bases lying between them. The CDR3: CAMSGADNEQFF. As DNA, the CDR3 is TGTGCCATGTCAGGGGCTGACAATGAGCAGTTCTTC.

This clonotype has more than one count but fewer than ten. The chain has TRBV6-5 and TRBJ1-5, with unresolved D. Trimming removed 2 bases from V and 0 bases from J, with 2 bases in between. The CDR3 sequence is 13 residues long. The germline CDR1 and CDR2 sequences are MNHEY and SVGAGI. The CDR3 nucleotides are TGTGCCAGCAGTTACAATAGCAATCAGCCCCAGCATTTT. It translates to CASSYNSNQPQHF.

This rearrangement joins TRBV20-1 to TRBJ1-5; TRBD1 agrees at 7 bases. This CDR3 is built from 14 residues. V lost 3 bases to trimming and J lost 4 bases; unmatched junction nucleotides: 6. Germline lookup yields CDR1 DFQATT and CDR2 SNEGSKA (reference sequence). CDR3 nucleotide sequence: TGCAGTGCTAGCGGGACAGCCAAAAATCAGCCCCAGCATTTT. Amino acid sequence: CSASGTAKNQPQHF.

This clonotype was picked up many times. V gene TRBV24-1 combines with J gene TRBJ2-3; 10 bases align to TRBD2. Germline V gene lookup returns CDR1 KGHDR and CDR2 SFDVKD. Germline trimming cut 8 bases from V and 3 bases from J; bases unmatched to any gene: 7. The CDR3 sequence is 15 residues long. The CDR3 DNA follows: TGTGCCACCACGAGCGGGGGGGCGAGGACAGATACGCAGTATTTT. The encoded protein is CATTSGGARTDTQYF.

This clonotype was counted many times. V is TRBV18 and J is TRBJ2-5; 9 bases fit TRBD1. V lost 2 bases, J lost 4 bases, and 2 bases stayed unmatched. Per germline, CDR1 KGHSH and CDR2 LQKENI. This CDR3 is 14 amino acids long. This CDR3 is CASSPRTGVETQYF. CDR3 nucleotide sequence: TGTGCCAGCTCACCAAGGACAGGGGTAGAGACCCAGTACTTC.

V gene TRBV15 combines with J gene TRBJ2-5; possibly TRBD2 for D (5 bases). V dropped 5 bases and J dropped 3 bases, with 10 bases sitting between them. CDR3 length equals 13 residues. Germline assignment: CDR1 LNHNV and CDR2 YYDKDF (reference sequence). The CDR3 nucleotides read TGTGCCACCAGCCTAACTAGAGAAGAGACCCAGTACTTC. This codes for CATSLTREETQYF.

This clonotype has ten or more counts. The genes are TRBV11-2 and TRBJ2-7; 9 nucleotides agree with TRBD2. Looked up from germline, CDR1 is SGHAT and CDR2 is FQNNGV. The V gene end was trimmed by 0 bases and the J gene end by 2 bases; junction bases not matched to a gene: 5. There are 16 residues in the CDR3. Written as DNA, the CDR3 is TGTGCCAGCAGCTTAGATCGACTAGCGGTCGCCTACGAGCAGTACTTC. Translation gives CASSLDRLAVAYEQYF.

This clonotype occurred once. The rearrangement joins TRBV10-2 to TRBJ2-3; 12 bases map to TRBD2. After removal of 2 bases from V and 5 bases from J, the junction contained 11 bases not matched to a gene. CDR3 length: 18 residues. Germline CDR1 reads WSHSY; CDR2 reads SAAADI. The CDR3 coding sequence is TGCGCCAGCAGTGAGCGGTTGTGGACTAGCGGGGAGGGAGATACGCAGTATTTT. It translates to CASSERLWTSGEGDTQYF.

This clonotype has ten or more counts. The V gene is TRBV5-1, the J gene TRBJ2-5; no reliable D call. The CDR3 is made up of 12 amino acids. V was cut by 0 bases and J by 4 bases, with 4 bases left in between. Germline values: CDR1 SGHRS, CDR2 YFSETQ. CDR3 sequence: CASSLGSETQYF. The CDR3 DNA reads as TGCGCCAGCAGCTTGGGATCAGAGACCCAGTACTTC.

This clonotype was detected ten times or more. The chain joins TRBV7-8 to TRBJ1-2; D is undetermined. Looked up from germline, CDR1 is SGHVS and CDR2 is FQNEAQ. Trimming stripped 0 bases from V and 6 bases from J, with 17 bases between. This CDR3 region has 16 residues. The DNA of the CDR3 is TGTGCCAGCAGCTTAGCGCCTACATGGGGTAGGGATGGCTACACCTTC. Translated: CASSLAPTWGRDGYTF. Supplemented by reference TRBV7-8 and TRBJ1-2, the full variable domain reads GAGVSQSPRYKVAKRGQDVALRCDPISGHVSLFWYQQALGQGPEFLTYFQNEAQLDKSGLPSDRFFAERPEGSVSTLKIQRTQQEDSAVYLCASSLAPTWGRDGYTFGSGTRLTVV.

This sequence joins TRBV15 and TRBJ1-5; D remains ambiguous. Germline V gene data show CDR1 as LNHNV and CDR2 as YYDKDF (reference sequence). The CDR3 runs 12 residues. V shed 8 bases and J shed 5 bases, with 10 bases lying between them. Here the CDR3 reads CATSFGDQPQHF. CDR3 in DNA: TGTGCCACCTCTTTCGGTGATCAGCCCCAGCATTTT.

The genes are TRBV5-5 and TRBJ1-4; TRBD1 aligns across 7 bases. Germline CDR1 SGHKS, CDR2 YYEKEE (reference sequence). The CDR3 has 15 residues. J lost 4 bases, V lost 0 bases, and 3 bases had no gene match. CDR3 sequence: CASSLGQGYNEKLFF. The CDR3 region has the DNA TGTGCCAGCAGCTTGGGACAGGGCTATAATGAAAAACTGTTTTTT.

In this sample, this clonotype turned up a few times. The rearrangement links TRBV6-6 to TRBJ2-7; D gene uncertain. V lost 0 bases and J 5 bases, leaving 8 bases between the germline ends. CDR3 length: 13 amino acids. The germline gives CDR1 MNHNY, CDR2 SVGAGI (reference sequence). The DNA of the CDR3 is TGTGCCAGCAGTTACTCACCCACTCACGAGCAGTACTTC. Its protein product is CASSYSPTHEQYF.

V is TRBV29-1 and J is TRBJ1-2, with no clear D. Per the germline V gene, CDR1 is SQVTM and CDR2 is ANQGSEA. This CDR3 region has 13 residues. V was pared by 5 bases and J by 13 bases, with 23 bases between. In nucleotides, the CDR3 is TGCAGCGTTCCAAAGGACCGGACGGAACTCCGCACCTTC. Translating gives CSVPKDRTELRTF. Looking up the rest from reference TRBV29-1 and TRBJ1-2 gives the full variable domain: SAVISQKPSRDICQRGTSLTIQCQVDSQVTMMFWYRQQPGQSLTLIATANQGSEATYESGFVIDKFPISRPNLTFSTLTVSNMSPEDSSIYLCSVPKDRTELRTFGSGTRLTVV.

V gene TRBV25-1 combines with J gene TRBJ2-5; D may correspond to TRBD1 or TRBD2 (5 bases each). CDR1 is MGHDK and CDR2 is SYGVNS in the germline V gene. This CDR3 is 15 amino acids long. The V and J ends lost 6 bases and 2 bases respectively, with 16 bases between them. Here the CDR3 DNA reads TGTGCCAGCAGCGAGACGGGACGCACGCAAGAGACCCAGTACTTC. Translated: CASSETGRTQETQYF.

Ten or more counts support this clonotype. This chain links TRBV12-3 or TRBV12-4 with TRBJ2-1, with 11 bases matching TRBD2. CDR3 size: 16 residues. The trim removed 7 bases at V and 8 bases at J, leaving 13 bases unmatched. The CDR3 DNA is TGTGCCAGCACCCCTGCAGTAGCGGGGGGGCGGGATGAGCAGTTCTTC. Translating it yields CASTPAVAGGRDEQFF.

The chain has TRBV20-1 and TRBJ2-5; D uncertain. Germline CDR1 DFQATT, CDR2 SNEGSKA (reference sequence). V lost 6 bases, J lost 1 base, and 9 bases lay in between. The CDR3 contains 12 residues. The CDR3, as DNA: TGCAGTGCCGGCCTGATCCAAGAGACCCAGTACTTC. Protein product: CSAGLIQETQYF.